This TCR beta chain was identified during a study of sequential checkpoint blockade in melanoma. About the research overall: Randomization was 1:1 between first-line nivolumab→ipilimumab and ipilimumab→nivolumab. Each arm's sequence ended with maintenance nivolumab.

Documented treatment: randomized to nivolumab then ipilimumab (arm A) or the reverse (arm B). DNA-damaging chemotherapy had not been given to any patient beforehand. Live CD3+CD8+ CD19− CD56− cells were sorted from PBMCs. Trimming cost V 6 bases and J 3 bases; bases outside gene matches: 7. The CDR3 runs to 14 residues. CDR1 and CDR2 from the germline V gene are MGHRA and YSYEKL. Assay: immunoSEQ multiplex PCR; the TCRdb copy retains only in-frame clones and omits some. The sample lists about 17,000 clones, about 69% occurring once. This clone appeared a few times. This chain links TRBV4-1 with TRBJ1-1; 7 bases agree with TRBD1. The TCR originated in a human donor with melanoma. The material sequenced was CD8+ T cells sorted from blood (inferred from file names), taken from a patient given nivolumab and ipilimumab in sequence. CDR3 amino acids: CASREQGTDTEAFF. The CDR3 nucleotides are TGCGCCAGCAGGGAACAGGGGACAGACACTGAAGCTTTCTTT.